The present entry profiles one T cell receptor beta chain with its context. Its antigen is not known. This specimen belongs to a study of cytomegalovirus exposure and HLA in healthy donors. Primers: 60 Vbeta forward and 13 Jbeta reverse. The data were produced by immunoSEQ multiplex PCR, yet TCRdb's version contains in-frame clones alone and is incomplete. The sample contains roughly 180,000 clones, roughly 74% of which appear only once. Overall study results and limits: In a later analysis, TCR association rates varied by HLA locus: DRB1 most, HLA-C fewest. Being productive about 87% or about 30% of the time was typical of most TCR beta V segments in an earlier analysis.

Germline V gene sequence: CDR1 MNHNS, CDR2 SASEGT. V lost 6 bases, J lost 9 bases, and 9 bases lay in between. This CDR3 has 11 amino acids. This sequence was found in a middle-aged woman in good health and CMV-seropositive. Sequenced input: PBMCs. This sequence joins TRBV6-1 and TRBJ1-5; TRBD1 might be the D (5 bases). The chain's CDR3 is CASSLRGPQHF. CDR3 DNA sequence: TGTGCCAGCAGCCTAAGGGGGCCCCAGCATTTT.